This T cell receptor beta chain appears in the sequencing data of a study of blood T cell repertoires in COVID-19. Study summary: The origin of the acute and convalescent COVID-19 samples was the United States, Italy and Spain.

V was clipped by 4 bases and J by 7 bases; unmatched bases: 2. The germline gives CDR1 MGHRA, CDR2 YSYEKL. The length of the CDR3 is 13 residues. Sequencing was performed with immunoSEQ multiplex PCR; in TCRdb, only in-frame clones are kept and a portion is missing. Of about 200,000 clones listed, around nine tenths are singletons. This clonotype was sampled from a man between 60 and 75 years old with active or convalescent COVID-19. Sequenced sample: peripheral blood. This chain uses TRBV4-1 with TRBJ1-4; 8 nucleotides match TRBD1. CDR3 bases: TGCGCCAGCAGCCGAGACAGGGGTGAAAAACTGTTTTTT. Encoded protein: CASSRDRGEKLFF.